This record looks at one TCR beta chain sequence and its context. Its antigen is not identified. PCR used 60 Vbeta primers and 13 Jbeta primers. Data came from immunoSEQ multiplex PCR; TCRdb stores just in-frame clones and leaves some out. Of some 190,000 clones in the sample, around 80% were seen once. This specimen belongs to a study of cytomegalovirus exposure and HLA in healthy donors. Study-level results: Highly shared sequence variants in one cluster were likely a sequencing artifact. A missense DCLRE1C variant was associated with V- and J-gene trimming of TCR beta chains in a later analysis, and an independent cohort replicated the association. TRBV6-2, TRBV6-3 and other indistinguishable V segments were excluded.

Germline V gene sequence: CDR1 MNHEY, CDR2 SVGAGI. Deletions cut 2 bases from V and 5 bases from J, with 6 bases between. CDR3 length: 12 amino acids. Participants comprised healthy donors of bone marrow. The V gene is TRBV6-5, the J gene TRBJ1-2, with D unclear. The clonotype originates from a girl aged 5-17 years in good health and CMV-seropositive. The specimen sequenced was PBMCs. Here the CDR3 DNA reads TGTGCCAGCAGTTACCCCGGGTATGGCTACACCTTC. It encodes CASSYPGYGYTF.